This T cell receptor (beta chain) comes out of a study of blood T cell repertoires in COVID-19. In the study overall: The study drew acute and convalescent COVID-19 samples from the United States, Italy and Spain. T cells, B-cell-depleted T cells, or PBMCs supplied cDNA or gDNA.

In the authors' methods: Estimation of nucleated cell counts was performed using reference gene primer amplification. Libraries were prepared by immunoSEQ multiplex PCR; TCRdb keeps only in-frame clonotypes and omits some of them. V and J calls and clone size come straight from that table; D and trimming were deduced from the DNA. The sample includes 20,000 to 30,000 clones, about 91% seen only once; the top ten take more than 25%. The CDR3 sequence is 15 residues long. Per germline, CDR1 SGHRS and CDR2 YFSETQ. The V end lost 0 bases, the J end lost 6 bases, and 13 bases lay between the germline ends.

The V gene is TRBV5-1, the J gene TRBJ2-1, with a weak D call TRBD2 (6 bases). The source is a man between 70 and 80 years old with active COVID-19. Sequenced sample: peripheral blood. The CDR3 loop reads CASSLAGTGLNEQFF. CDR3 nucleotides: TGCGCCAGCAGCTTGGCTGGGACTGGGCTCAATGAGCAGTTCTTC.